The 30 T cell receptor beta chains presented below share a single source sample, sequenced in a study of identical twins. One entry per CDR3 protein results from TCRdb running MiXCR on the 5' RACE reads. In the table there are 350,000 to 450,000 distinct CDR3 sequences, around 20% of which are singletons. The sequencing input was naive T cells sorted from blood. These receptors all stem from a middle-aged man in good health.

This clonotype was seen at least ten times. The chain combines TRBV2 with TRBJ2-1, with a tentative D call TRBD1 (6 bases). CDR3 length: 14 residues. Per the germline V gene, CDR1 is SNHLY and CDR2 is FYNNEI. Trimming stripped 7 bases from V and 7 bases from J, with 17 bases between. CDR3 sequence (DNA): TGTGCCAGCACTAGGCCCGGGACAATAAATGAGCAGTTCTTC. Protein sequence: CASTRPGTINEQFF.

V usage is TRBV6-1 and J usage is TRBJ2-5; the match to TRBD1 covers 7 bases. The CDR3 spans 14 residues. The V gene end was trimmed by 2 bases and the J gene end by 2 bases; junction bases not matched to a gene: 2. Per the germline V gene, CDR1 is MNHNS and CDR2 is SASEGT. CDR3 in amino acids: CASSEWTGQETQYF. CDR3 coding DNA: TGTGCCAGCAGTGAATGGACAGGACAAGAGACCCAGTACTTC.

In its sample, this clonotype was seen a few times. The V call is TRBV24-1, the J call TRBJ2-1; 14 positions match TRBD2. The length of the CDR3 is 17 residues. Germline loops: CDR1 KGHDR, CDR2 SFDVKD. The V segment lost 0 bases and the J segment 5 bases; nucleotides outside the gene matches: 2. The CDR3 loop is CATSDLSGLAGDNEQFF. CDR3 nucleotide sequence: TGTGCCACCAGTGATTTGTCGGGACTAGCGGGAGACAATGAGCAGTTCTTC.

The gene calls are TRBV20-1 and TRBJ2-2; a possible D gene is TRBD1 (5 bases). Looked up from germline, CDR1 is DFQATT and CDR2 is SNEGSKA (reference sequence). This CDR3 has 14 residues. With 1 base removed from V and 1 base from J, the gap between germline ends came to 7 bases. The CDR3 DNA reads TGCAGTGCTAGAGGGGGCAGGAACACCGGGGAGCTGTTTTTT. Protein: CSARGGRNTGELFF.

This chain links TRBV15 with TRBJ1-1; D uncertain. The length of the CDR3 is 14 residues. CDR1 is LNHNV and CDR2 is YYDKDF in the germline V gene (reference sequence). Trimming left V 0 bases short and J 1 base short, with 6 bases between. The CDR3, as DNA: TGTGCCACCAGCAGAGATCCAGAGAACACTGAAGCTTTCTTT. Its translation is CATSRDPENTEAFF.

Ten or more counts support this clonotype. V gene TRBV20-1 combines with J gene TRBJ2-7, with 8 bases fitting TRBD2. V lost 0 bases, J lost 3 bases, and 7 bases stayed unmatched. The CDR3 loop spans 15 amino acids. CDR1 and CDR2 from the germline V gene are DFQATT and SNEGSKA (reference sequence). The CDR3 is CSARDLAGGFYEQYF. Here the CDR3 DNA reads TGCAGTGCTAGAGATCTCGCGGGAGGATTCTACGAGCAGTACTTC.

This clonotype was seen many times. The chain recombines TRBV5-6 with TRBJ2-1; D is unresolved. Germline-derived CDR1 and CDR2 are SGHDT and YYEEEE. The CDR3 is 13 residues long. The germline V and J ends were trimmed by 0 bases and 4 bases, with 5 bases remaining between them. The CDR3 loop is CASSLVQYNEQFF. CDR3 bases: TGTGCCAGCAGCTTGGTCCAGTACAATGAGCAGTTCTTC. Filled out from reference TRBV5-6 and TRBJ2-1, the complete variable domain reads DAGVTQSPTHLIKTRGQQVTLRCSPKSGHDTVSWYQQALGQGPQFIFQYYEEEERQRGNFPDRFSGHQFPNYSSELNVNALLLGDSALYLCASSLVQYNEQFFGPGTRLTVL.

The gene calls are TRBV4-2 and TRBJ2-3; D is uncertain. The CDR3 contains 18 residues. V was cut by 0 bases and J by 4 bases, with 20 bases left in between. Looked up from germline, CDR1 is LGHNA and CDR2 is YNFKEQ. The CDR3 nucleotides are TGTGCCAGCAGCCAAGAGCAGTTTTCACGTTTTCGAGCAGATACGCAGTATTTT. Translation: CASSQEQFSRFRADTQYF.

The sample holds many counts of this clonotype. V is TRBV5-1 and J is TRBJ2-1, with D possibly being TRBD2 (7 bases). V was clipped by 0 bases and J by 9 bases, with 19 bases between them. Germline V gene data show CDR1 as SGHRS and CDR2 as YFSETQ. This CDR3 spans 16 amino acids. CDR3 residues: CASSLAFRGGGSEQFF. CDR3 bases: TGCGCCAGCAGCTTGGCCTTCAGGGGAGGGGGGAGTGAGCAGTTCTTC.

CDR3 loop: CASSEMRGRGQPQHF. In DNA form, the CDR3 reads TGTGCCAGCAGTGAAATGCGGGGCCGGGGGCAGCCCCAGCATTTT. This chain links TRBV6-1 with TRBJ1-5; a possible D gene is TRBD1 (5 bases). Germline lookup yields CDR1 MNHNS and CDR2 SASEGT. The CDR3 has 15 residues. V gave up 2 bases and J gave up 7 bases, with 15 bases separating them.

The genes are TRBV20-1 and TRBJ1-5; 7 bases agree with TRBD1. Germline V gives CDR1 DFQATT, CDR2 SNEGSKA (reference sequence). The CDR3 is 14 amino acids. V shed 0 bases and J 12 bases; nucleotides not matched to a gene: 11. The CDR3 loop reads CSAREPPVGTVQHF. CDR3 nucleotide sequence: TGCAGTGCTAGAGAGCCGCCCGTCGGGACAGTCCAGCATTTT.

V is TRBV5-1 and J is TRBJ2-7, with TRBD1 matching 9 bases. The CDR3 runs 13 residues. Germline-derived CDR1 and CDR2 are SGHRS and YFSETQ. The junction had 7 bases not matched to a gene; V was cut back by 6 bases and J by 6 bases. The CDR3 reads CASTRQGEGEQYF. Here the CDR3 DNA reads TGCGCCAGCACGAGACAGGGGGAAGGCGAGCAGTACTTC.

CDR3 in amino acids: CSARGSGFSYEQYF. Here the CDR3 DNA reads TGCAGTGCTAGAGGTAGCGGCTTCTCCTACGAGCAGTACTTC. The chain uses TRBV20-1 and TRBJ2-7; D is possibly TRBD2 (6 bases). Between the trimmed V and J ends, which lost 1 base and 0 bases, there was a span of 10 bases. The germline gives CDR1 DFQATT, CDR2 SNEGSKA (reference sequence). The CDR3 spans 14 residues.

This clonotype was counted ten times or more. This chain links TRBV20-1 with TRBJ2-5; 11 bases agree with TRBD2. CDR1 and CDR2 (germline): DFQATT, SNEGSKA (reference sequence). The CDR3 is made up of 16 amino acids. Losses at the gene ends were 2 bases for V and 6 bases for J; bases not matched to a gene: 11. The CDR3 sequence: CSARLGLAEGLKTQYF. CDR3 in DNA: TGCAGTGCTAGATTGGGACTAGCGGAAGGATTGAAGACCCAGTACTTC.

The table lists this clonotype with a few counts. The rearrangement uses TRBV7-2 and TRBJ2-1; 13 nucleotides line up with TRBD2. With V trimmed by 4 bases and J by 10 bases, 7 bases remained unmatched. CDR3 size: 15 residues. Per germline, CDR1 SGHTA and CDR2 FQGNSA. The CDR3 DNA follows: TGTGCCAGCAGCTCGCGACTAGCGGGAGGAGCGGAGCAGTTCTTC. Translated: CASSSRLAGGAEQFF.

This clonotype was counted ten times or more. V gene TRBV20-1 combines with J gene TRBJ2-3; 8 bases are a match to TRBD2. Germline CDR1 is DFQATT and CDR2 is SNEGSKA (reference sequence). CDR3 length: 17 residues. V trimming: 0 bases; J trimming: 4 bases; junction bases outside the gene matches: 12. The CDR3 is CSARDARGGPVPDTQYF. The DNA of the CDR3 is TGCAGTGCTAGAGATGCCCGGGGGGGGCCGGTCCCAGATACGCAGTATTTT.

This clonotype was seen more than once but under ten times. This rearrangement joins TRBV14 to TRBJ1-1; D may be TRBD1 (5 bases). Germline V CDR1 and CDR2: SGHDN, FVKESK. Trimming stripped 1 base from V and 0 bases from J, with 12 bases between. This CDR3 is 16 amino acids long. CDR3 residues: CASSQVGGNMNTEAFF. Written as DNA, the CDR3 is TGTGCCAGCAGCCAAGTCGGGGGAAACATGAACACTGAAGCTTTCTTT.

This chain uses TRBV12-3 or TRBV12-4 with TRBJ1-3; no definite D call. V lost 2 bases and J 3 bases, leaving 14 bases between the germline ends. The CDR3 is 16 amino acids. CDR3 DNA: TGTGCCAGCAGTTTACAGATTGGAATTCTTGGAAACACCATATATTTT. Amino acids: CASSLQIGILGNTIYF.

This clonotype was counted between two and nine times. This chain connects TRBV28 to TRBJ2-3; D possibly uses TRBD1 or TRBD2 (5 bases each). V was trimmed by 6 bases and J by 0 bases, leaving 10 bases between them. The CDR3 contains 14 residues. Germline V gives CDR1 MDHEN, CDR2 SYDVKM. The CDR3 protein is CASREAGSTDTQYF. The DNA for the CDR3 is TGTGCCAGCAGGGAGGCAGGGAGCACAGATACGCAGTATTTT.

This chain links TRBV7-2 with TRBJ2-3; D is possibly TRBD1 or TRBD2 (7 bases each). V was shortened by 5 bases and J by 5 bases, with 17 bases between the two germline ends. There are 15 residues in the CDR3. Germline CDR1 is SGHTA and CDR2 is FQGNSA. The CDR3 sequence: CASSQGGGRIDTQYF. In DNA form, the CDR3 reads TGTGCCAGCAGCCAGGGGGGAGGGCGGATAGATACGCAGTATTTT.

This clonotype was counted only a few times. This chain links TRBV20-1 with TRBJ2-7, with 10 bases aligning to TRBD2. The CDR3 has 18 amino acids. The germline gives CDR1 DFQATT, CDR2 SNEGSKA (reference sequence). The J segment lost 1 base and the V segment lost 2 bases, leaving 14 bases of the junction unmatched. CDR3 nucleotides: TGCAGTGCTAGAAGCGGCGGGAAACTAGCGGGGATTTCCTACGAGCAGTACTTC. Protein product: CSARSGGKLAGISYEQYF.

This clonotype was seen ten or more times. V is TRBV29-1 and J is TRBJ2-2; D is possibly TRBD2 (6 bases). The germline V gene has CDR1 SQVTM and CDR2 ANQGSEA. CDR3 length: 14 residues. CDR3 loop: CSDRDFTNTGELFF. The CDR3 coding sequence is TGCAGTGACCGGGACTTCACGAACACCGGGGAGCTGTTTTTT.

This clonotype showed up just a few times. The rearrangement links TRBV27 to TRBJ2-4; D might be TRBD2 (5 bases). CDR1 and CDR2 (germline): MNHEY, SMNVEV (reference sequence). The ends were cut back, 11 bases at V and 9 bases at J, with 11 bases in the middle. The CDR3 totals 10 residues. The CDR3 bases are TGTGCCGTTGGCCGGGGCATTCAGTACTTC. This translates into CAVGRGIQYF.

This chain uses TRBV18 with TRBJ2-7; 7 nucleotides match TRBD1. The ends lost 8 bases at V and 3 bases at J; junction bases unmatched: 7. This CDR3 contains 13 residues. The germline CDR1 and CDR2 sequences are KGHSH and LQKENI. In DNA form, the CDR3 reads TGTGCCAGCACTACCGGGACAGACTACGAGCAGTACTTC. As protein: CASTTGTDYEQYF.

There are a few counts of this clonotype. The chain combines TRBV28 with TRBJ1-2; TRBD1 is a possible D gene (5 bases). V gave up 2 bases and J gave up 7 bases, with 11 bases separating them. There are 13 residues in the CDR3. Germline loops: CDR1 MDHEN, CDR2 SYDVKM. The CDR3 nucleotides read TGTGCCAGCAGTTTACATGGGGGAACTGGCTACACCTTC. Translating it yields CASSLHGGTGYTF.

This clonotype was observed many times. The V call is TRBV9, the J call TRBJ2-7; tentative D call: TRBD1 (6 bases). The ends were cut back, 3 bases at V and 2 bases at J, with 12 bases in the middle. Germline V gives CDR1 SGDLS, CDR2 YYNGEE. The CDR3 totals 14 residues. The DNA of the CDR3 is TGTGCCAGCAGCGGGGGGCAGAATCCCTACGAGCAGTACTTC. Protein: CASSGGQNPYEQYF.

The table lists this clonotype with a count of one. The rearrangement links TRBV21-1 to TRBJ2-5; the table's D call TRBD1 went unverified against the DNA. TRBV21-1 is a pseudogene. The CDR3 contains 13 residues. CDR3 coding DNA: TGTGCCAGCAGCAAAATGGGGGAAGAGACCCAGTACTTC. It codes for CASSKMGEETQYF.

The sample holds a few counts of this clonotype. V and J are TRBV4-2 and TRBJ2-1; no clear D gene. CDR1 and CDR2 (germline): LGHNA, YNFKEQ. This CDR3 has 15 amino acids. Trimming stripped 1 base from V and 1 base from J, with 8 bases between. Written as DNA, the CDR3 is TGTGCCAGCAGCCAAGGTCAGGATTCCTACAATGAGCAGTTCTTC. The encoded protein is CASSQGQDSYNEQFF.

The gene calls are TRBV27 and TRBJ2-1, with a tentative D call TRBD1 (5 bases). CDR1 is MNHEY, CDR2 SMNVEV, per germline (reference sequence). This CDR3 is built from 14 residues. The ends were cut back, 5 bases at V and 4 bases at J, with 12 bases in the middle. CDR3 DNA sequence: TGTGCCAGCAGTCGCCCCGACAGTTACAATGAGCAGTTCTTC. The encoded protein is CASSRPDSYNEQFF.

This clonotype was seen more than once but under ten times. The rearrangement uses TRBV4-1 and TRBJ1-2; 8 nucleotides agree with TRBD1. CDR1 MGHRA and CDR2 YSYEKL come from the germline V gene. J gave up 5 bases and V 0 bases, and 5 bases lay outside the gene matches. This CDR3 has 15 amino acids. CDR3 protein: CASSQEQGAGYGYTF. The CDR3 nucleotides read TGCGCCAGCAGCCAAGAGCAGGGGGCGGGGTATGGCTACACCTTC.